The T cell receptor beta chain under discussion was sequenced for a study of blood T cell repertoires in COVID-19. The CDR3 contains 15 residues. V was trimmed by 2 bases and J by 2 bases, leaving 11 bases between them. In germline, CDR1 is LGHDT, CDR2 YNNKEL (reference sequence). Libraries were prepared by immunoSEQ multiplex PCR; TCRdb keeps only in-frame clonotypes and omits some of them. The table lists 150,000 or so clones, roughly 78% of them singletons. The source of this sequence is a woman aged 45-60 years who had recovered from COVID-19. Sequencing input: PBMCs or T cells enriched from blood (not recorded which). The rearrangement uses TRBV3-1 (or the pseudogene TRBV3-2) and TRBJ2-3; tentative D call: TRBD2 (6 bases). For the CDR3, the DNA is TGTGCCAGCAGCCAACGCGGGGTGGCCACAGATACGCAGTATTTT. It is translated as CASSQRGVATDTQYF.